The TCR beta chain under discussion was sequenced for a study of metastatic and nonmetastatic thyroid tumors. Patients were all untreated before their thyroid surgery. The CDR3 runs 14 residues. The germline V gene has CDR1 MGHRA and CDR2 YSYEKL. V dropped 7 bases and J dropped 5; count of bases not matched to a gene: 10. With MiXCR, TCRdb reprocessed the PCR reads. The sample shows about 21,000 clones, 16% of them seen only once. The chain links TRBV4-1 to TRBJ2-5; 7 bases match TRBD1. What was sequenced was tumor tissue. The receptor was derived from a female donor with papillary thyroid cancer or a benign thyroid nodule (not recorded which). Some clones in this sample may be carry-over from other donors' samples. As DNA, the CDR3 is TGCGCCAGCATCCATACAGGGGCGGTGGAGACCCAGTACTTC. Translated, it gives CASIHTGAVETQYF.